Presented here are 22 T cell receptor beta chains from one specimen sequenced in a study of cytomegalovirus exposure and HLA in healthy donors. Researchers ran the PCR with 60 Vbeta and 13 Jbeta primers. Sequencing used immunoSEQ multiplex PCR; TCRdb keeps in-frame clones, though not all of them. The sample lists some 130,000 clones; 65% to 80% were seen once. Sequencing input: PBMCs. The receptors here all came from a male donor in good health and CMV-seronegative.

V and J are TRBV7-2 and TRBJ2-2, with TRBD1 matching 7 bases. The length of the CDR3 is 13 residues. Germline trimming cut 8 bases from V and 6 bases from J; bases unmatched to any gene: 6. CDR1 SGHTA and CDR2 FQGNSA come from the germline V gene. This CDR3 reads CASPHTGAGELFF. CDR3 DNA sequence: TGTGCCAGCCCTCATACAGGGGCCGGGGAGCTGTTTTTT. The full variable domain, with the rest looked up from reference TRBV7-2 and TRBJ2-2, is GAGVSQSPSNKVTEKGKDVELRCDPISGHTALYWYRQSLGQGLEFLIYFQGNSAPDKSGLPSDRFSAERTGGSVSTLTIQRTQQEDSAVYLCASPHTGAGELFFGEGSRLTVL.

This clone is a singleton in its sample. The genes are TRBV10-3 and TRBJ1-5; 7 bases match TRBD1. This CDR3 region has 14 residues. Germline-derived CDR1 and CDR2 are ENHRY and SYGVKD. The V segment lost 9 bases and the J segment 6 bases; nucleotides outside the gene matches: 11. The CDR3 sequence: CAIAGIGGTQPQHF. CDR3 nucleotide sequence: TGTGCCATTGCCGGGATAGGGGGCACTCAGCCCCAGCATTTT.

The CDR3 region has the DNA TGTGCCAGCAGCTTAGTGGCAGGGCCATATGGCTACACCTTC. It specifies CASSLVAGPYGYTF. This rearrangement joins TRBV7-6 to TRBJ1-2; TRBD1 is a possible D gene (5 bases). Germline V CDR1 and CDR2: SGHVS, FNYEAQ. Between the trimmed V and J ends, which lost 1 base and 5 bases, there was a span of 11 bases. The CDR3 is 14 amino acids.

The chain combines TRBV18 with TRBJ2-7, with 10 positions matching TRBD2. The ends lost 2 bases at V and 2 bases at J; junction bases unmatched: 15. The CDR3 is 19 residues long. Germline CDR1 and CDR2: KGHSH and LQKENI. The DNA of the CDR3 is TGTGCCAGCTCACCAACTTCCCTTAATCTAGCGGGAGCAGCCTACGAGCAGTACTTC. Translation gives CASSPTSLNLAGAAYEQYF.

The chain is built from TRBV5-1 and TRBJ2-5; D ambiguous. Germline loops: CDR1 SGHRS, CDR2 YFSETQ. Trimming took 5 bases from V and 7 from J, leaving 6 bases between them. The CDR3 has 10 residues. The CDR3 DNA is TGCGCCAGCAGGTGTCGGACCCAGTACTTC. Its protein product is CASRCRTQYF. Based on the CDR3 plus reference TRBV5-1 and TRBJ2-5, the full variable domain is KAGVTQTPRYLIKTRGQQVTLSCSPISGHRSVSWYQQTPGQGLQFLFEYFSETQRNKGNFPGRFSGRQFSNSRSEMNVSTLELGDSALYLCASRCRTQYFGPGTRLLVL.

The chain combines TRBV5-1 with TRBJ2-5, with D hard to call. V lost 0 bases to trimming and J lost 5 bases, with 11 bases between them. This CDR3 has 14 residues. CDR1 and CDR2 from the germline V gene are SGHRS and YFSETQ. CDR3 residues: CASSLDGRRETQYF. The CDR3 region has the DNA TGCGCCAGCAGCTTGGATGGGCGTCGGGAGACCCAGTACTTC.

The chain couples TRBV10-1 to TRBJ1-5; D not resolved. Between the trimmed V and J ends, which lost 0 bases and 3 bases, there was a span of 15 bases. Germline CDR1 and CDR2: WNHNN and SYGVQD (reference sequence). CDR3 size: 17 residues. The CDR3 nucleotides are TGCGCCAGCAGTGAGTCGCCTTATTTGCGTACCAATCAGCCCCAGCATTTT. This gives the protein CASSESPYLRTNQPQHF.

The chain is built from TRBV9 and TRBJ2-1; 9 bases line up with TRBD2. The CDR3 runs 14 residues. Trimming took 3 bases from V and 6 from J; bases not matched to a gene: 4. Germline CDR1 and CDR2: SGDLS and YYNGEE. CDR3 in amino acids: CASSAGLASNEQFF. CDR3 DNA sequence: TGTGCCAGCAGCGCTGGACTAGCGAGCAATGAGCAGTTCTTC. The full variable domain, rest sourced from reference TRBV9 and TRBJ2-1, is DSGVTQTPKHLITATGQRVTLRCSPRSGDLSVYWYQQSLDQGLQFLIQYYNGEERAKGNILERFSAQQFPDLHSELNLSSLELGDSALYFCASSAGLASNEQFFGPGTRLTVL.

The chain joins TRBV25-1 to TRBJ2-7; D gene unclear. Between the trimmed V and J ends, which lost 4 bases and 7 bases, there was a span of 17 bases. The germline V gene has CDR1 MGHDK and CDR2 SYGVNS. The CDR3 sequence is 14 residues long. CDR3: CASSGDPYSREQYF. The CDR3 nucleotides read TGTGCCAGCAGTGGCGACCCCTATTCGAGGGAGCAGTACTTC.

The chain has TRBV11-2 and TRBJ2-5, with 14 bases identical to TRBD2. Per the germline V gene, CDR1 is SGHAT and CDR2 is FQNNGV. With V trimmed by 5 bases and J by 5 bases, 7 bases remained unmatched. This CDR3 region has 16 residues. CDR3 sequence reads: CASSRTSGRQWETQYF. Here the CDR3 DNA reads TGTGCCAGCAGCAGGACTAGCGGGAGGCAGTGGGAGACCCAGTACTTC.

This rearrangement joins TRBV7-2 to TRBJ1-1; 7 positions match TRBD1. Germline CDR1 reads SGHTA; CDR2 reads FQGNSA. The CDR3 is 15 residues long. With 2 bases clipped from V and 0 bases from J, the junction kept 3 bases outside the gene matches. The DNA for the CDR3 is TGTGCCAGCAGCTTACAGGGACAGCTGAACACTGAAGCTTTCTTT. It encodes CASSLQGQLNTEAFF.

The chain joins TRBV19 to TRBJ2-7; TRBD1 agrees at 7 bases. Looked up from germline, CDR1 is LNHDA and CDR2 is SQIVND (reference sequence). V was pared by 3 bases and J by 5 bases, with 10 bases of the junction left unmatched. The CDR3 contains 15 residues. The CDR3 coding sequence is TGTGCCAGTAGTATCCCTCGGACAGGAAAGAACGAGCAGTACTTC. It codes for CASSIPRTGKNEQYF.

V is TRBV5-1 and J is TRBJ2-7; 9 bases map to TRBD2. The germline V gene encodes CDR1 SGHRS and CDR2 YFSETQ. This CDR3 spans 14 amino acids. With 3 bases clipped from V and 0 bases from J, the junction kept 1 base outside the gene matches. The CDR3 here is CASSSSGTSYEQYF. In nucleotides, the CDR3 is TGCGCCAGCAGCTCTAGCGGGACCTCCTACGAGCAGTACTTC.

This sequence joins TRBV9 and TRBJ2-5, with 11 bases aligning to TRBD2. This CDR3 has 16 amino acids. Trimming cost V 0 bases and J 2 bases; bases outside gene matches: 3. Germline-derived CDR1 and CDR2 are SGDLS and YYNGEE. The CDR3 here is CASSVASSGGQETQYF. CDR3 DNA: TGTGCCAGCAGCGTAGCCTCTAGCGGGGGGCAAGAGACCCAGTACTTC.

The chain joins TRBV7-9 to TRBJ2-5, with D tentatively TRBD1 (5 bases). Trimming took off 7 bases at V and 9 bases at J, with 21 bases between the two ends. CDR3 size: 14 residues. Germline V lookup: CDR1 SEHNR, CDR2 FQNEAQ (reference sequence). This chain's CDR3 is CASTVWDGQRAQYF. CDR3 bases: TGTGCCAGCACCGTTTGGGATGGACAACGGGCCCAGTACTTC.

The sample holds a few counts of this clone. The chain carries TRBV6-6 and TRBJ1-1, with 9 bases fitting TRBD1. The CDR3 is made up of 14 amino acids. V trimming: 6 bases; J trimming: 1 base; junction bases outside the gene matches: 3. Germline V lookup: CDR1 MNHNY, CDR2 SVGAGI (reference sequence). The CDR3, as DNA: TGTGCCAGCAGCCCGGGACAGGGGAACACTGAAGCTTTCTTT. Translating it yields CASSPGQGNTEAFF.

The sample holds one count of this clone. An end of the junction differs from the germline gene, which may be a read error. The genes are TRBV5-1 and TRBJ2-6; 10 nucleotides agree with TRBD1. The germline V gene encodes CDR1 SGHRS and CDR2 YFSETQ. This CDR3 contains 18 residues. CDR3 in amino acids: CASSPLGQGRAGANGLTF. The CDR3 coding sequence is TGCGCCAGCAGCCCCCTGGGACAGGGGAGGGCAGGGGCCAACGGCCTGACTTTC.

The chain recombines TRBV6-6 with TRBJ2-5, with D uncertain. Germline V gene data show CDR1 as MNHNY and CDR2 as SVGAGI (reference sequence). The CDR3 runs 13 residues. With 0 bases removed from V and 7 bases from J, the gap between germline ends came to 9 bases. The CDR3 region has the DNA TGTGCCAGCAGTTACTCTGAAAGAGGGACCCAGTACTTC. Translated: CASSYSERGTQYF.

The J gene is TRBJ2-3, the V gene TRBV7-2, with a tentative D call TRBD2 (5 bases). Between the trimmed V and J ends, which lost 5 bases and 4 bases, there was a span of 7 bases. Germline V gives CDR1 SGHTA, CDR2 FQGNSA. This CDR3 spans 12 amino acids. CDR3 coding DNA: TGTGCCAGCAGCGGAGGACCAGATACGCAGTATTTT. It is translated as CASSGGPDTQYF.

The J gene is TRBJ2-7, the V gene TRBV7-2, with TRBD2 matching 7 bases. Germline CDR1 and CDR2: SGHTA and FQGNSA. The CDR3 is 14 residues long. After removal of 3 bases from V and 1 base from J, the junction contained 3 bases not matched to a gene. CDR3 nucleotides: TGTGCCAGCAGCTTGGGGCGGGGGTCCTACGAGCAGTACTTC. Translation: CASSLGRGSYEQYF.

This clone has a handful of counts. This rearrangement joins TRBV19 to TRBJ1-1; perhaps TRBD1 as D (6 bases). The germline gives CDR1 LNHDA, CDR2 SQIVND (reference sequence). The CDR3 has 14 residues. V was shortened by 6 bases and J by 5 bases, with 16 bases between the two germline ends. DNA for the CDR3: TGTGCCAGTAGGGCAGGGGAGAGACAAACTGAAGCTTTCTTT. Translated, it gives CASRAGERQTEAFF.

This clone appeared a few times. CDR3 loop: CASSIAHGGFPYEQYF. CDR3 nucleotide sequence: TGTGCCAGTAGTATAGCCCACGGAGGGTTTCCCTACGAGCAGTACTTC. The chain recombines TRBV19 with TRBJ2-7; a weak D match, TRBD2 (6 bases). V lost 1 base and J lost 2, with 15 bases in between. The CDR3 runs 16 residues. CDR1 and CDR2 from the germline V gene are LNHDA and SQIVND (reference sequence).